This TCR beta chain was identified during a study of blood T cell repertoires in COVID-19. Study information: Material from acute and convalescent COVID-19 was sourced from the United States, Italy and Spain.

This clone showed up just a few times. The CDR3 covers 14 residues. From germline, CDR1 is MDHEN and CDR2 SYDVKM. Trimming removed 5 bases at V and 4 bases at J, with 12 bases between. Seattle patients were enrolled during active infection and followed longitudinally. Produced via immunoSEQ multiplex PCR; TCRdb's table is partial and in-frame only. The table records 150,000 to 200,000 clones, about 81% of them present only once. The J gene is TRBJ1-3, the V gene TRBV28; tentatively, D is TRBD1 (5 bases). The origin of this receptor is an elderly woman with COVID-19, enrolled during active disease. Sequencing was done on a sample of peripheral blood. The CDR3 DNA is TGTGCCAGCAGTCGCCTTGGGGCGGGAAACACCATATATTTT. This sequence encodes CASSRLGAGNTIYF.